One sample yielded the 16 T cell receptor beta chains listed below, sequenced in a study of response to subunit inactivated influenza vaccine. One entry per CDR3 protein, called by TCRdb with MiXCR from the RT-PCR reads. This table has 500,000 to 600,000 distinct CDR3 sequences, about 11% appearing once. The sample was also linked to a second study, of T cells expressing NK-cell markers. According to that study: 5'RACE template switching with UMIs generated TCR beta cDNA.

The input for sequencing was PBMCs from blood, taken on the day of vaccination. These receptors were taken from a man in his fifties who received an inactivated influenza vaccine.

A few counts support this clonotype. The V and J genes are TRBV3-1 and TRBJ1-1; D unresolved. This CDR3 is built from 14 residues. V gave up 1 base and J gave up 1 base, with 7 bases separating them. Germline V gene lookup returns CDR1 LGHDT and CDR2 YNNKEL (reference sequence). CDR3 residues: CASSQVGQNTEAFF. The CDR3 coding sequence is TGTGCCAGCAGCCAAGTAGGGCAGAACACTGAAGCTTTCTTT.

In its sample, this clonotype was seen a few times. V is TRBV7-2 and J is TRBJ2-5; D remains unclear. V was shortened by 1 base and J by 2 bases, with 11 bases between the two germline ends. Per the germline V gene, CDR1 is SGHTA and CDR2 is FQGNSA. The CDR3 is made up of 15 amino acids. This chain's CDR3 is CASSLGGYRQETQYF. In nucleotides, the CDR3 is TGTGCCAGCAGCTTAGGTGGCTACCGGCAAGAGACCCAGTACTTC.

The CDR3 nucleotides read TGTGCCAGCAGCAAACCCCTTAGCTCCTACGAGCAGTACTTC. The encoded protein is CASSKPLSSYEQYF. This rearrangement joins TRBV7-9 to TRBJ2-7; D is unresolved. This CDR3 spans 14 amino acids. V was cut by 5 bases and J by 0 bases, with 11 bases left in between. The germline V gene encodes CDR1 SEHNR and CDR2 FQNEAQ (reference sequence).

CDR3 in amino acids: CASSPAGGPYNEQFF. CDR3 bases: TGTGCCAGCTCTCCAGCCGGGGGCCCATACAATGAGCAGTTCTTC. V is TRBV18 and J is TRBJ2-1, with D possibly being TRBD1 or TRBD2 (6 bases each). The CDR3 runs 15 residues. Germline-derived CDR1 and CDR2 are KGHSH and LQKENI. Deletions cut 6 bases from V and 4 bases from J, with 16 bases between.

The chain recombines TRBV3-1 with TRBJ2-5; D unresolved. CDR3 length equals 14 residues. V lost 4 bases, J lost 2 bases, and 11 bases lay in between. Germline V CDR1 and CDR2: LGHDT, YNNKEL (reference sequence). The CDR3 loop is CASSRMLAQETQYF. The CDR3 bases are TGTGCCAGCAGCCGCATGTTAGCTCAAGAGACCCAGTACTTC.

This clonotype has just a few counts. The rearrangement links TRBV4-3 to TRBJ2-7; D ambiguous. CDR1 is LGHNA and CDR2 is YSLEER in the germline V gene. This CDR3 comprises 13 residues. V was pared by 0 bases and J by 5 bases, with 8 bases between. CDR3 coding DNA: TGCGCCAGCAGCCAAGATCGTATGGACGAGCAGTACTTC. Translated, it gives CASSQDRMDEQYF.

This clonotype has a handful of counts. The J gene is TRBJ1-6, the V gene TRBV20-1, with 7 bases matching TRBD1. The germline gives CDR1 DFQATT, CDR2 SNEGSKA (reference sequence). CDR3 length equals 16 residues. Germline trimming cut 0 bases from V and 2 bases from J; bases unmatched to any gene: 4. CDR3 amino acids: CSARDGQAAYNSPLHF. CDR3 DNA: TGCAGTGCTAGAGACGGACAGGCAGCCTATAATTCACCCCTCCACTTT.

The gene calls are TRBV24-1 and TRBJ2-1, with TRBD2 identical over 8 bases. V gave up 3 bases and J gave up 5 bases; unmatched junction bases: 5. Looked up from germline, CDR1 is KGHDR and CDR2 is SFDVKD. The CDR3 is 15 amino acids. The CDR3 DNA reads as TGTGCCACCAGTGATCAAGGGACTAGGAACAATGAGCAGTTCTTC. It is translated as CATSDQGTRNNEQFF.

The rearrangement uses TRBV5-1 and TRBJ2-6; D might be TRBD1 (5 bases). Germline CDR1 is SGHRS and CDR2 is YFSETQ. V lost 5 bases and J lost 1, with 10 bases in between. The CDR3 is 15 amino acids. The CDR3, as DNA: TGCGCCAGCAGGACCGCAGGGTCTGGGGCCAACGTCCTGACTTTC. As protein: CASRTAGSGANVLTF.

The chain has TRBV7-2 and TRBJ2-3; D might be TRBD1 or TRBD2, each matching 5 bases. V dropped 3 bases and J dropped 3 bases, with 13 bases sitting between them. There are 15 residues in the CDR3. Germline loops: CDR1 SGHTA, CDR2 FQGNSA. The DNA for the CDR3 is TGTGCCAGCAGCTTTATGTGGGGGTGGACAGATACGCAGTATTTT. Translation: CASSFMWGWTDTQYF.

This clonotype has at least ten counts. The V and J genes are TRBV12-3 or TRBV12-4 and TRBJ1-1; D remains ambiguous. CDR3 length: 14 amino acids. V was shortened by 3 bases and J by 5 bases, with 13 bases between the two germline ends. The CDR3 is CASSLGPVRTEAFF. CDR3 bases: TGTGCCAGCAGTTTGGGCCCCGTCCGAACTGAAGCTTTCTTT.

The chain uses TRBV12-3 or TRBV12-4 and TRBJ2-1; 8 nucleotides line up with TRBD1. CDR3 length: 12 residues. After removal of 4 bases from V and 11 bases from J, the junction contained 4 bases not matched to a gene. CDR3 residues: CASSWGQAQQFF. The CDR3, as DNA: TGTGCCAGCAGTTGGGGACAGGCACAGCAGTTCTTC.

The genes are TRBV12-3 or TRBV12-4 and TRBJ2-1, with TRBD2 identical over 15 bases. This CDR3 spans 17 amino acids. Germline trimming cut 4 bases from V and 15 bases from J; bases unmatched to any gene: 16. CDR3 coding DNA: TGTGCCAGCAGTTCTGCCCTGGGGACTAGCGGGGGGAGATCGCTGTTCTTC. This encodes CASSSALGTSGGRSLFF.

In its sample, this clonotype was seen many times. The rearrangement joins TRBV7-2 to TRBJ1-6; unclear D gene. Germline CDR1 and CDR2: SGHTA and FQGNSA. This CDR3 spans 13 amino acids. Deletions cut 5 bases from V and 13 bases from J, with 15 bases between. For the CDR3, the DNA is TGTGCCAGCAGCCCCCTCGGGCTATCCCCCCTCCACTTT. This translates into CASSPLGLSPLHF.

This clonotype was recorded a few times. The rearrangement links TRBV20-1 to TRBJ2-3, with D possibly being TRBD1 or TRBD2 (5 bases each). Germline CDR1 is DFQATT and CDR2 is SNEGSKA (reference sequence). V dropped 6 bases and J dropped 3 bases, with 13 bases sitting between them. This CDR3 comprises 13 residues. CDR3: CSAGRDWTDTQYF. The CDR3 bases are TGCAGTGCGGGACGGGATTGGACAGATACGCAGTATTTT.

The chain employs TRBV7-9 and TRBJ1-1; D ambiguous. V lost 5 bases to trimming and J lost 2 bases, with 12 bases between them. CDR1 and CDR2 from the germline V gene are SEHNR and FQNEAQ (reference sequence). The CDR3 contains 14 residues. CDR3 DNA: TGTGCCAGCAGCCCCCACGAGGGTAACACTGAAGCTTTCTTT. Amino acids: CASSPHEGNTEAFF.